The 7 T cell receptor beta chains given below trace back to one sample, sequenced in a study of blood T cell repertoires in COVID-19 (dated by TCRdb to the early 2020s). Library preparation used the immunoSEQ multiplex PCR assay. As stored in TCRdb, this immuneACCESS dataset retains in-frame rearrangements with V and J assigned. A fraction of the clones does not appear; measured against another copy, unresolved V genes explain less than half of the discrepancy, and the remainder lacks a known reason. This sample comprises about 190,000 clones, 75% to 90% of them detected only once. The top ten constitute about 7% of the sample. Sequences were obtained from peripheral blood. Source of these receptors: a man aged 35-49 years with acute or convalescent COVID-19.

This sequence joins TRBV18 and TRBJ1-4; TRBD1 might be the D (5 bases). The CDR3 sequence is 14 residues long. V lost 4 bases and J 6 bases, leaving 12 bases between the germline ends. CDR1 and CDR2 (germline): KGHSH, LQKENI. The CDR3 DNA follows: TGTGCCAGCTCACGCAGGGCGTGGGATGAAAAACTGTTTTTT. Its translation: CASSRRAWDEKLFF.

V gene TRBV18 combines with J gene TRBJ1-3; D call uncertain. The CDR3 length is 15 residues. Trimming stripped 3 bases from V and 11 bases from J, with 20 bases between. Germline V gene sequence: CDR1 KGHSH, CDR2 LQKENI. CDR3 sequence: CASSPLDSSQIPIYF. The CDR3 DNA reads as TGTGCCAGCTCACCCCTGGACTCCTCTCAAATCCCCATATATTTT.

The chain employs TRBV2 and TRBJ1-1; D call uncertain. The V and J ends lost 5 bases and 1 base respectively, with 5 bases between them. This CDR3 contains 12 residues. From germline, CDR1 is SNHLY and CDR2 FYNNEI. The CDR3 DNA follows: TGTGCCAGCAGTTACTGGAACACTGAAGCTTTCTTT. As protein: CASSYWNTEAFF.

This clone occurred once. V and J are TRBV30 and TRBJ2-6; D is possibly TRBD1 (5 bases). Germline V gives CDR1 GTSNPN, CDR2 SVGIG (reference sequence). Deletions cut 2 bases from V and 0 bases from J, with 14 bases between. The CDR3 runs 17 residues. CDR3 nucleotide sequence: TGTGCCTGGAGTAGGGGCACCTCCTACTCTGGGGCCAACGTCCTGACTTTC. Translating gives CAWSRGTSYSGANVLTF.

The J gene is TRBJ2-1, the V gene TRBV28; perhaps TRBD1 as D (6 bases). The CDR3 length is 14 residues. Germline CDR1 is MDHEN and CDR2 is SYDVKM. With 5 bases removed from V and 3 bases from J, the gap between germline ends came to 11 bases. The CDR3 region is CASSLRQVYNEQFF. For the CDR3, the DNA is TGTGCCAGCAGTCTTCGACAGGTCTACAATGAGCAGTTCTTC.

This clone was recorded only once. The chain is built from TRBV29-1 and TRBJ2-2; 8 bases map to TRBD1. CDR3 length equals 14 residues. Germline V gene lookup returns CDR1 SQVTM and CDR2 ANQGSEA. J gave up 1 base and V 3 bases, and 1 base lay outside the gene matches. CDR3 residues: CSVEGTGNTGELFF. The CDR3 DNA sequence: TGCAGCGTTGAGGGGACAGGGAACACCGGGGAGCTGTTTTTT.

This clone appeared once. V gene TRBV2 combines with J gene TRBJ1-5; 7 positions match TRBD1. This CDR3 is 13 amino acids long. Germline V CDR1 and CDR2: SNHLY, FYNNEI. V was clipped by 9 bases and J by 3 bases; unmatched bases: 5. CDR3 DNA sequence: TGTGCCAGTGACAGGGAGTACAATCAGCCCCAGCATTTT. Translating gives CASDREYNQPQHF.